The 32 T cell receptor beta chains below were found in one sample sequenced in a study of Ad26.COV2.S vaccination and SARS-CoV-2 variants. Treatment described: approximately 18 received Ad26.COV2.S at low or high dose, single or two shots; roughly 5 received placebo; per-sample allocation not given. After the first vaccine or placebo injection, samples were drawn on day 63. Method: immunoSEQ multiplex PCR; TCRdb's copy keeps in-frame clones and lacks some. Of approximately 410,000 clones in the sample, 92% are singletons; the top ten hold about 1.7%. The material sequenced was peripheral blood, taken in a trial of Ad26.COV2.S vaccine versus placebo. The receptors originated from a person between 18 and 59 years old who received the Ad26.COV2.S COVID-19 vaccine or a placebo.

The V call is TRBV5-1, the J call TRBJ1-6, with a weak D call TRBD1 (6 bases). V was pared by 3 bases and J by 8 bases, with 6 bases between. Germline V gene lookup returns CDR1 SGHRS and CDR2 YFSETQ. This CDR3 comprises 12 residues. CDR3 region: CASSSGDSPLHF. The CDR3 DNA follows: TGCGCCAGCAGCTCAGGGGATTCACCCCTCCACTTT.

The chain recombines TRBV2 with TRBJ2-3, with 12 bases aligning to TRBD2. The germline CDR1 and CDR2 sequences are SNHLY and FYNNEI. The V and J ends lost 6 bases and 4 bases, in that order; junction bases with no gene match: 5. The CDR3 totals 15 residues. The CDR3 here is CASRTLAGGPDTQYF. Written as DNA, the CDR3 is TGTGCCAGCAGAACTCTAGCGGGGGGGCCAGATACGCAGTATTTT.

The chain carries TRBV5-5 and TRBJ1-5, with TRBD1 identical over 9 bases. This CDR3 is 15 amino acids long. Per germline, CDR1 SGHKS and CDR2 YYEKEE (reference sequence). The ends lost 0 bases at V and 4 bases at J; junction bases unmatched: 2. The CDR3 DNA follows: TGTGCCAGCAGCTTGGACAGGGGGCGGAATCAGCCCCAGCATTTT. This codes for CASSLDRGRNQPQHF. The full variable domain, in which reference TRBV5-5 and TRBJ1-5 provide the parts outside the CDR3, is DAGVTQSPTHLIKTRGQQVTLRCSPISGHKSVSWYQQVLGQGPQFIFQYYEKEERGRGNFPDRFSARQFPNYSSELNVNALLLGDSALYLCASSLDRGRNQPQHFGDGTRLSIL.

The chain joins TRBV7-2 to TRBJ1-5, with a possible D match to TRBD1 (5 bases). Trimming took 1 base from V and 0 from J, leaving 10 bases between them. This CDR3 is 16 amino acids long. The germline gives CDR1 SGHTA, CDR2 FQGNSA. The CDR3 DNA is TGTGCCAGCAGCTTAGGGGGGAGGGTTAGCAATCAGCCCCAGCATTTT. As protein: CASSLGGRVSNQPQHF.

The chain employs TRBV27 and TRBJ1-2; tentative D call: TRBD1 (6 bases). Per the germline V gene, CDR1 is MNHEY and CDR2 is SMNVEV (reference sequence). V gave up 1 base and J gave up 6 bases, with 18 bases separating them. CDR3 length equals 16 residues. The CDR3 protein is CASSLYVTQGWDGYTF. CDR3 coding DNA: TGTGCCAGCAGTTTATACGTAACGCAGGGGTGGGATGGCTACACCTTC.

This chain joins TRBV18 and TRBJ1-5; weak D call: TRBD1 (6 bases). CDR1 is KGHSH, CDR2 LQKENI, per germline. This CDR3 has 15 residues. Trimming shortened V by 4 bases and J by 4 bases, and 14 bases separated the two germline ends. CDR3: CASSLSGGGNQPQHF. CDR3 nucleotide sequence: TGTGCCAGCTCACTCTCCGGGGGCGGAAATCAGCCCCAGCATTTT.

The rearrangement links TRBV9 to TRBJ2-1, with D perhaps matching TRBD2 (6 bases). This CDR3 has 15 residues. Germline values: CDR1 SGDLS, CDR2 YYNGEE. V was cut by 0 bases and J by 4 bases, with 11 bases left in between. The CDR3 sequence: CASSVGRGSYNEQFF. CDR3 bases: TGTGCCAGCAGCGTAGGCCGGGGGTCGTACAATGAGCAGTTCTTC.

The rearrangement uses TRBV5-1 and TRBJ2-1; D is possibly TRBD2 (5 bases). Germline CDR1 reads SGHRS; CDR2 reads YFSETQ. The CDR3 consists of 15 residues. Between the trimmed V and J ends, which lost 0 bases and 7 bases, there was a span of 14 bases. The CDR3 nucleotides are TGCGCCAGCAGCTTGGTTTATAGACGCGGGAATGAGCAGTTCTTC. It encodes CASSLVYRRGNEQFF.

The genes are TRBV9 and TRBJ1-2, with no clear D. CDR1 is SGDLS, CDR2 YYNGEE, per germline. V was shortened by 2 bases and J by 2 bases, with 10 bases between the two germline ends. This CDR3 contains 14 residues. The CDR3 DNA follows: TGTGCCAGCAGCGTGTCCGCAGCGAACTATGGCTACACCTTC. It encodes CASSVSAANYGYTF. The full variable domain, rest sourced from reference TRBV9 and TRBJ1-2, is DSGVTQTPKHLITATGQRVTLRCSPRSGDLSVYWYQQSLDQGLQFLIQYYNGEERAKGNILERFSAQQFPDLHSELNLSSLELGDSALYFCASSVSAANYGYTFGSGTRLTVV.

This chain uses TRBV27 with TRBJ2-1, with D maybe TRBD1 (5 bases). Deletions cut 10 bases from V and 8 bases from J, with 21 bases between. The CDR3 runs to 14 residues. Germline V lookup: CDR1 MNHEY, CDR2 SMNVEV (reference sequence). The CDR3 here is CATRAVGSVDEQFF. CDR3 DNA sequence: TGTGCCACCAGGGCGGTTGGGTCAGTTGATGAGCAGTTCTTC.

The CDR3 is CATSRDRIDNEQFF. In DNA form, the CDR3 reads TGTGCCACCAGCAGAGATCGGATCGACAATGAGCAGTTCTTC. V and J are TRBV15 and TRBJ2-1; D is ambiguous. The germline V gene has CDR1 LNHNV and CDR2 YYDKDF (reference sequence). V was cut by 0 bases and J by 5 bases, with 8 bases left in between. The CDR3 runs 14 residues.

V gene TRBV10-1 combines with J gene TRBJ2-7; TRBD1 aligns across 10 bases. CDR1 is WNHNN and CDR2 is SYGVQD in the germline V gene (reference sequence). V shed 4 bases and J 3 bases; nucleotides not matched to a gene: 6. CDR3 length equals 15 residues. CDR3 DNA: TGCGCCAGCAGTGGGCCCGGGACAGGGGTCTACGAGCAGTACTTC. Translated: CASSGPGTGVYEQYF.

The rearrangement links TRBV5-4 to TRBJ2-1; 13 bases fit TRBD2. The germline V gene has CDR1 SGHNT and CDR2 YYREEE (reference sequence). V lost 4 bases and J lost 9; bases outside the gene matches: 10. The CDR3 is 16 residues long. CDR3 coding DNA: TGTGCCAGCAGCCCGACTAGCGGGGGGAACAGCGGTGAGCAGTTCTTC. It yields the protein CASSPTSGGNSGEQFF.

The chain couples TRBV18 to TRBJ2-6; TRBD2 agrees at 14 bases. The CDR3 has 19 residues. Unmatched junction bases numbered 6, after V lost 3 bases and J lost 2 bases. Germline V lookup: CDR1 KGHSH, CDR2 LQKENI. CDR3 loop: CASSPQTSGGAPGANVLTF. The CDR3 bases are TGTGCCAGCTCACCCCAGACTAGCGGGGGGGCCCCTGGGGCCAACGTCCTGACTTTC.

This sequence joins TRBV6-2 or TRBV6-3 and TRBJ2-7; 10 bases map to TRBD1. The CDR3 covers 15 residues. The germline V gene encodes CDR1 MNHEY and CDR2 SVGEGT. The J segment lost 2 bases and the V segment lost 6 bases, leaving 7 bases of the junction unmatched. This CDR3 reads CASSPAGTGAYEQYF. In DNA form, the CDR3 reads TGTGCCAGCAGCCCCGCGGGGACAGGGGCCTACGAGCAGTACTTC.

The rearrangement links TRBV7-9 to TRBJ1-2; 8 bases line up with TRBD1. The CDR3 length is 14 residues. J was trimmed by 8 bases and V by 5 bases; bases with no gene match: 10. Germline V gene lookup returns CDR1 SEHNR and CDR2 FQNEAQ (reference sequence). This CDR3 is CASSLSSDRVGYTF. DNA of the CDR3: TGTGCCAGCAGCCTCTCCTCGGACAGGGTAGGCTACACCTTC.

V is TRBV30 and J is TRBJ1-4; D may be TRBD1 (6 bases). The CDR3 totals 13 residues. Germline V gene data show CDR1 as GTSNPN and CDR2 as SVGIG (reference sequence). CDR3 DNA: TGTGCATCACAACGGGACACCGATGAAAAACTGTTTTTT. This encodes CASQRDTDEKLFF.

This clone was detected only once. The chain combines TRBV7-9 with TRBJ2-1; TRBD1 aligns across 9 bases. Germline lookup yields CDR1 SEHNR and CDR2 FQNEAQ (reference sequence). V lost 5 bases to trimming and J lost 6 bases; unmatched junction nucleotides: 8. The CDR3 sequence is 15 residues long. CDR3 sequence (DNA): TGTGCCAGCAGCGCCCCCGGGACAGGGAGCAATGAGCAGTTCTTC. Protein sequence: CASSAPGTGSNEQFF. Drawing the rest from reference TRBV7-9 and TRBJ2-1, the complete variable domain is DTGVSQNPRHKITKRGQNVTFRCDPISEHNRLYWYRQTLGQGPEFLTYFQNEAQLEKSRLLSDRFSAERPKGSFSTLEIQRTEQGDSAMYLCASSAPGTGSNEQFFGPGTRLTVL.

The chain is built from TRBV7-9 and TRBJ1-2, with 7 positions matching TRBD1. The V segment lost 4 bases and the J segment 8 bases; nucleotides outside the gene matches: 7. CDR1 is SEHNR and CDR2 is FQNEAQ in the germline V gene (reference sequence). The CDR3 is 13 amino acids. The CDR3 DNA follows: TGTGCCAGCAGCTCACCGACAGGGCGCGGCTACACCTTC. Encoded protein: CASSSPTGRGYTF.

The gene calls are TRBV27 and TRBJ1-4; tentative D call: TRBD1 (5 bases). Trimming removed 6 bases from V and 6 bases from J, with 11 bases in between. Germline V gene data show CDR1 as MNHEY and CDR2 as SMNVEV (reference sequence). The CDR3 totals 13 residues. The CDR3: CASSGGEDEKLFF. CDR3 DNA: TGTGCCAGCAGCGGGGGAGAGGATGAAAAACTGTTTTTT.

This rearrangement joins TRBV9 to TRBJ1-1, with 7 positions matching TRBD1. CDR3 length: 15 amino acids. Germline V CDR1 and CDR2: SGDLS, YYNGEE. Germline trimming cut 3 bases from V and 5 bases from J; bases unmatched to any gene: 10. CDR3 protein: CASSGQQGRRTEAFF. The CDR3 nucleotides are TGTGCCAGCAGCGGACAACAGGGGAGGAGGACTGAAGCTTTCTTT.

CDR3 DNA sequence: TGTGCCAGCGGCGGGGACACTGGTCTCGAGCAGTACTTC. This gives the protein CASGGDTGLEQYF. The rearrangement links TRBV12-3 or TRBV12-4 to TRBJ2-7, with D tentatively TRBD1 or TRBD2 (6 bases each). Trimming left V 8 bases short and J 6 bases short, with 17 bases between. The CDR3 totals 13 residues.

The chain has TRBV6-6 and TRBJ2-5, with D possibly being TRBD2 (5 bases). The CDR3 runs to 14 residues. V lost 5 bases, J lost 4 bases, and 14 bases lay in between. Germline CDR1 MNHNY, CDR2 SVGAGI (reference sequence). As DNA, the CDR3 is TGTGCCAGCAGTGCTGGACGGGGAAGAGAGACCCAGTACTTC. It is translated as CASSAGRGRETQYF.

This clone was counted a single time. Other DNA sequences in this specimen translate into the identical CDR3. The chain combines TRBV3-1 (or the pseudogene TRBV3-2) with TRBJ2-4; D may correspond to TRBD1 or TRBD2 (5 bases each). The CDR3 runs 13 residues. With 0 bases removed from V and 6 bases from J, the gap between germline ends came to 6 bases. Germline V gene lookup returns CDR1 LGHDT and CDR2 YNNKEL (reference sequence). The CDR3 bases are TGTGCCAGCAGCCAAGATGGGGGAAACATTCAGTACTTC. Translation gives CASSQDGGNIQYF.

The chain uses TRBV2 and TRBJ1-3, with 7 nucleotides matching TRBD1. Germline-derived CDR1 and CDR2 are SNHLY and FYNNEI. This CDR3 spans 15 amino acids. Losses at the gene ends were 8 bases for V and 3 bases for J; bases not matched to a gene: 10. The CDR3 nucleotides are TGTGCCAGCGATTCTAACAGGGGCTTTGGAAACACCATATATTTT. Its translation: CASDSNRGFGNTIYF.

The chain carries TRBV5-5 and TRBJ1-2; perhaps TRBD1 as D (6 bases). The V and J ends lost 4 bases and 6 bases respectively, with 13 bases between them. Germline V gene lookup returns CDR1 SGHKS and CDR2 YYEKEE (reference sequence). The length of the CDR3 is 13 residues. The DNA for the CDR3 is TGTGCCAGCAGCCTCGTGGACAGTGATGGCTACACCTTC. Its protein is CASSLVDSDGYTF.

The V gene is TRBV4-1, the J gene TRBJ2-7; no clear D. Trimming removed 4 bases from V and 1 base from J, with 8 bases in between. Germline loops: CDR1 MGHRA, CDR2 YSYEKL. The CDR3 is 13 amino acids. The CDR3 sequence: CASSPDFSYEQYF. CDR3 nucleotide sequence: TGCGCCAGCAGCCCGGATTTTTCCTACGAGCAGTACTTC.

The V call is TRBV5-1, the J call TRBJ2-7; 8 nucleotides align to TRBD1. V dropped 4 bases and J dropped 5; count of bases not matched to a gene: 5. This CDR3 comprises 13 residues. Germline loops: CDR1 SGHRS, CDR2 YFSETQ. The CDR3 loop is CASSQDRANEQYF. The CDR3 DNA follows: TGCGCCAGCAGCCAGGACAGGGCTAACGAGCAGTACTTC.

The chain is built from TRBV5-1 and TRBJ2-7, with D perhaps TRBD1 (6 bases). The germline CDR1 and CDR2 sequences are SGHRS and YFSETQ. Trimming took off 0 bases at V and 6 bases at J, with 13 bases between the two ends. The CDR3 loop spans 14 amino acids. CDR3 nucleotide sequence: TGCGCCAGCAGCTTGGGTCAGGGGAAAGGCGAGCAGTACTTC. This sequence encodes CASSLGQGKGEQYF.

The sample holds many counts of this clone. This rearrangement joins TRBV6-1 to TRBJ1-5; possibly TRBD1 for D (5 bases). Between the trimmed V and J ends, which lost 2 bases and 0 bases, there was a span of 8 bases. The CDR3 runs 15 residues. Germline-derived CDR1 and CDR2 are MNHNS and SASEGT. The CDR3 DNA sequence: TGTGCCAGCAGTGAACCAGGGATTAGCAATCAGCCCCAGCATTTT. This gives the protein CASSEPGISNQPQHF.

The chain joins TRBV7-2 to TRBJ2-3, with D tentatively TRBD2 (5 bases). Between the trimmed V and J ends, which lost 5 bases and 6 bases, there was a span of 12 bases. Germline-derived CDR1 and CDR2 are SGHTA and FQGNSA. The CDR3 is 13 residues long. The CDR3 DNA follows: TGTGCCAGCAGCCCCCGACCTAGCGATACGCAGTATTTT. Amino acids: CASSPRPSDTQYF.

This sequence joins TRBV5-6 and TRBJ2-6; D not certain. The CDR3 totals 19 residues. Looked up from germline, CDR1 is SGHDT and CDR2 is YYEEEE. Trimming removed 0 bases at V and 0 bases at J, with 16 bases between. CDR3 bases: TGTGCCAGCAGCTTGGCCGTCGGCAGCGCCTTCTCTGGGGCCAACGTCCTGACTTTC. Translated, it gives CASSLAVGSAFSGANVLTF. Together with reference TRBV5-6 and TRBJ2-6, the CDR3 gives the full variable domain: DAGVTQSPTHLIKTRGQQVTLRCSPKSGHDTVSWYQQALGQGPQFIFQYYEEEERQRGNFPDRFSGHQFPNYSSELNVNALLLGDSALYLCASSLAVGSAFSGANVLTFGAGSRLTVL.